These 18 T cell receptor beta chains were all obtained from the same sample, sequenced in a study of type 1 regulatory T cells. TCRdb re-called the reads through MiXCR, storing one row per CDR3 protein. Among some 90,000 distinct CDR3 sequences listed, around a third were seen once. Material: CD4+ T cells, either the whole sample or a sorted fraction (not recorded which). The source of these receptors is a human donor in good health.

This clonotype was detected a few times. The chain has TRBV5-5 and TRBJ2-5; D perhaps matches TRBD2 (6 bases). CDR1 and CDR2 from the germline V gene are SGHKS and YYEKEE (reference sequence). V shed 2 bases and J shed 2 bases, with 13 bases lying between them. The CDR3 sequence is 15 residues long. The CDR3 is CASSFGWAGQETQYF. Here the CDR3 DNA reads TGTGCCAGCAGCTTCGGCTGGGCGGGACAAGAGACCCAGTACTTC.

This clonotype was seen a few times. The chain recombines TRBV20-1 with TRBJ1-3; D is uncertain. Trimming removed 4 bases from V and 0 bases from J, with 4 bases in between. Germline-derived CDR1 and CDR2 are DFQATT and SNEGSKA (reference sequence). The length of the CDR3 is 12 residues. CDR3 nucleotide sequence: TGCAGTGCTACGGGCTCTGGAAACACCATATATTTT. Encoded protein: CSATGSGNTIYF.

This clonotype was detected once. The rearrangement joins TRBV19 to TRBJ2-1; the D is unclear. V lost 8 bases and J 9 bases, leaving 17 bases between the germline ends. The length of the CDR3 is 13 residues. The V gene's germline CDR1 is LNHDA and CDR2 SQIVND (reference sequence). The DNA of the CDR3 is TGTGCCAGTGGGCCATCTGGTATACTTGAGCAGTTCTTC. Its translation: CASGPSGILEQFF.

The V gene is TRBV6-2 or TRBV6-3, the J gene TRBJ2-3; the match to TRBD2 covers 14 bases. The germline V gene has CDR1 MNHEY and CDR2 SVGEGT. Losses at the gene ends were 5 bases for V and 9 bases for J; bases not matched to a gene: 4. The CDR3 runs to 14 residues. For the CDR3, the DNA is TGTGCCAGCAGTCCGACTAGCGGGAGGGGGACGCAGTATTTT. Its translation: CASSPTSGRGTQYF.

This clonotype was recorded a few times. The rearrangement uses TRBV20-1 and TRBJ2-1; D call uncertain. Germline V gives CDR1 DFQATT, CDR2 SNEGSKA (reference sequence). V was clipped by 4 bases and J by 9 bases, with 7 bases between them. The length of the CDR3 is 10 residues. In DNA form, the CDR3 reads TGCAGTGCTATTCTCGTTGAGCAGTTCTTC. Residues: CSAILVEQFF.

This clonotype was seen a few times. The gene calls are TRBV20-1 and TRBJ2-1, with 8 bases identical to TRBD2. J lost 2 bases, V lost 0 bases, and 3 bases had no gene match. This CDR3 has 15 amino acids. Germline V CDR1 and CDR2: DFQATT, SNEGSKA (reference sequence). This CDR3 reads CSARDPTSAYNEQFF. The CDR3 bases are TGCAGTGCTAGAGATCCGACTAGCGCCTACAATGAGCAGTTCTTC.

In its sample, this clonotype was seen a few times. The chain links TRBV20-1 to TRBJ1-4; no clear D. CDR3 size: 13 residues. CDR1 is DFQATT, CDR2 SNEGSKA, per germline (reference sequence). V gave up 0 bases and J gave up 5 bases, with 7 bases separating them. CDR3 sequence: CSARDGGNEKLFF. CDR3 in DNA: TGCAGTGCTAGAGATGGAGGGAATGAAAAACTGTTTTTT.

V is TRBV24-1 and J is TRBJ1-5; D remains unclear. With 8 bases removed from V and 0 bases from J, the gap between germline ends came to 22 bases. This CDR3 is 18 amino acids long. Germline V gives CDR1 KGHDR, CDR2 SFDVKD. Here the CDR3 DNA reads TGTGCCACCAATCCGCCCGGGGTGCGCCGGGATAGCAATCAGCCCCAGCATTTT. Encoded protein: CATNPPGVRRDSNQPQHF.

This clonotype was seen a few times. The rearrangement uses TRBV4-2 and TRBJ1-4; 10 bases are shared with TRBD1. J lost 3 bases, V lost 0 bases, and 4 bases had no gene match. From germline, CDR1 is LGHNA and CDR2 YNFKEQ. CDR3 length: 17 amino acids. CDR3 sequence reads: CASSQDGTGAANEKLFF. The CDR3 nucleotides read TGTGCCAGCAGCCAAGATGGGACAGGGGCAGCTAATGAAAAACTGTTTTTT.

The chain employs TRBV29-1 and TRBJ2-2; no clear D gene. This CDR3 is built from 13 residues. Per the germline V gene, CDR1 is SQVTM and CDR2 is ANQGSEA. Between the trimmed V and J ends, which lost 2 bases and 4 bases, there was a span of 8 bases. The CDR3 DNA reads as TGCAGCGTTGAACACAGTACCACCGGGGAGCTGTTTTTT. Protein: CSVEHSTTGELFF.

The V and J genes are TRBV3-1 and TRBJ2-7; D is uncertain. This CDR3 region has 13 residues. Germline V CDR1 and CDR2: LGHDT, YNNKEL (reference sequence). Trimming shortened V by 1 base and J by 2 bases, and 6 bases separated the two germline ends. The CDR3 DNA sequence: TGTGCCAGCAGCCAAGCTCCTACCTACGAGCAGTACTTC. It is translated as CASSQAPTYEQYF.

This chain connects TRBV27 to TRBJ2-1; D may be TRBD2 (5 bases). Trimming left V 3 bases short and J 5 bases short, with 8 bases between. The CDR3 totals 13 residues. Germline V gives CDR1 MNHEY, CDR2 SMNVEV (reference sequence). The CDR3 region is CASSFRGNNEQFF. CDR3 DNA sequence: TGTGCCAGCAGTTTTCGGGGAAACAATGAGCAGTTCTTC.

This sequence joins TRBV5-1 and TRBJ2-1; perhaps TRBD1 as D (6 bases). The CDR3 runs 15 residues. CDR1 SGHRS and CDR2 YFSETQ come from the germline V gene. V lost 4 bases and J lost 4, with 15 bases in between. The CDR3 coding sequence is TGCGCCAGCAGCACCGGACAGACGCCTTACAATGAGCAGTTCTTC. This gives the protein CASSTGQTPYNEQFF.

V gene TRBV5-8 combines with J gene TRBJ2-2, with D perhaps matching TRBD1 or TRBD2 (6 bases each). The CDR3 loop spans 15 amino acids. Germline CDR1 and CDR2: SGHTS and YDEGEE. Trimming shortened V by 4 bases and J by 7 bases, and 17 bases separated the two germline ends. CDR3 region: CASSAYGGRGGELFF. CDR3 DNA sequence: TGTGCCAGCAGCGCCTACGGGGGCCGGGGCGGGGAGCTGTTTTTT.

The J gene is TRBJ2-1, the V gene TRBV5-4, with TRBD2 identical over 7 bases. Losses at the gene ends were 0 bases for V and 9 bases for J; bases not matched to a gene: 9. Germline CDR1 SGHNT, CDR2 YYREEE (reference sequence). The CDR3 is made up of 15 amino acids. The CDR3 nucleotides read TGTGCCAGCAGCTTGGGAGGACTAGTTAGTGGTGAGCAGTTCTTC. It encodes CASSLGGLVSGEQFF.

The CDR3 DNA follows: TGCAGCGCGGGTTCCGGGATCTCTTCCAATGAGCAGTTCTTC. Its translation: CSAGSGISSNEQFF. The chain employs TRBV29-1 and TRBJ2-1, with D possibly matching TRBD2 (5 bases). The V gene's germline CDR1 is SQVTM and CDR2 ANQGSEA. This CDR3 region has 14 residues. Trimming shortened V by 7 bases and J by 6 bases, and 19 bases separated the two germline ends.

This sequence joins TRBV6-5 and TRBJ2-3; TRBD2 matches at 9 bases. CDR3 length: 15 amino acids. Germline V gene data show CDR1 as MNHEY and CDR2 as SVGAGI. Unmatched junction bases numbered 4, after V lost 0 bases and J lost 6 bases. CDR3 DNA: TGTGCCAGCAGTTACTCGGGACTAGCTTCCGATACGCAGTATTTT. The encoded protein is CASSYSGLASDTQYF.

The chain joins TRBV6-2 or TRBV6-3 to TRBJ2-7, with TRBD1 matching over 8 bases. J lost 0 bases, V lost 5 bases, and 6 bases had no gene match. The CDR3 consists of 15 residues. From germline, CDR1 is MNHEY and CDR2 SVGEGT. The CDR3 nucleotides are TGTGCCAGCAGTAGACAGGGGTCCACCTCCTACGAGCAGTACTTC. Amino acids: CASSRQGSTSYEQYF.